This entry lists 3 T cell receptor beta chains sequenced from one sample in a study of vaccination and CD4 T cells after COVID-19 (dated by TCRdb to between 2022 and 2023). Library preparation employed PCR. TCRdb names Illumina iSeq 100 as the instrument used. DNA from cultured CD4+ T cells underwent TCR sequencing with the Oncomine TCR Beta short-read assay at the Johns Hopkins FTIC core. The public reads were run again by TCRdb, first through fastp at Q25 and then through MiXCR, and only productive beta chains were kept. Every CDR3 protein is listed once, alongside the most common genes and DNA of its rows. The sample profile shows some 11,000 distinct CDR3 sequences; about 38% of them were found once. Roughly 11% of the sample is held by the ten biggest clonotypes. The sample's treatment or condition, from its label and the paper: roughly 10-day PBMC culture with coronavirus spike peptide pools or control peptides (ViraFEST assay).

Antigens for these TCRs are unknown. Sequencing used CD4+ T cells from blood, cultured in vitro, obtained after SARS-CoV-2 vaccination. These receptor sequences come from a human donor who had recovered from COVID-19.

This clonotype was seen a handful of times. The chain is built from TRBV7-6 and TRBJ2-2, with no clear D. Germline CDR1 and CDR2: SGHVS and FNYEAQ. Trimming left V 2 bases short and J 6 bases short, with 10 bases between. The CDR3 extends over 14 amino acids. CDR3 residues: CASSLSPSPGELFF. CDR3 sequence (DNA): TGTGCCAGCAGCTTATCCCCTTCCCCCGGGGAGCTGTTTTTT.

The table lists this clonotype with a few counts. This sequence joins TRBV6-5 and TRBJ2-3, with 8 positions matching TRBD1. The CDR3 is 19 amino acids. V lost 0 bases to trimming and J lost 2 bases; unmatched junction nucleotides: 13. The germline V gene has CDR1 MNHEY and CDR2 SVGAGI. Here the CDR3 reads CASSYSRQGPPSDTDTQYF. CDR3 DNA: TGTGCCAGCAGTTACTCCAGACAGGGGCCCCCCTCTGACACAGATACGCAGTATTTT.

The CDR3 sequence is CAWSTRQGDSPLHF. The CDR3 nucleotides are TGTGCCTGGAGTACCCGACAGGGAGATTCACCCCTCCACTTT. This chain links TRBV30 with TRBJ1-6, with 7 bases identical to TRBD1. The germline V gene encodes CDR1 GTSNPN and CDR2 SVGIG (reference sequence). Trimming removed 2 bases from V and 8 bases from J; junction bases left unmatched: 6. The CDR3 is 14 amino acids.